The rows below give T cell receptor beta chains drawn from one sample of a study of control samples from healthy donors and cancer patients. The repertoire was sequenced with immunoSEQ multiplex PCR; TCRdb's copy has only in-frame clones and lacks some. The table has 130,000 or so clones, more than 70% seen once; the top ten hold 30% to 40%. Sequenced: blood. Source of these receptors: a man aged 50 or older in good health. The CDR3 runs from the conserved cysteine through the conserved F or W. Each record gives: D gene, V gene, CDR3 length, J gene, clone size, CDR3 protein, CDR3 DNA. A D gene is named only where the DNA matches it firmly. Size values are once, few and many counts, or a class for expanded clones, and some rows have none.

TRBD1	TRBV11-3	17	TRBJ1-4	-	CASSSGQGVATNEKLFF	TGTGCCAGCAGCTCAGGACAGGGAGTGGCAACTAATGAAAAACTGTTTTTT
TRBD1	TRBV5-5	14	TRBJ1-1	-	CASSIQGEDTEAFF	TGTGCCAGCAGCATACAGGGGGAGGACACTGAAGCTTTCTTT
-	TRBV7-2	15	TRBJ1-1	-	CASSLALGGYTEAFF	TGTGCCAGCAGCTTAGCGCTCGGGGGGTACACTGAAGCTTTCTTT
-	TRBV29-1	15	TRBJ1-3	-	CSVLAGRGLGNTIYF	TGCAGCGTTCTTGCGGGGAGGGGACTTGGAAACACCATATATTTT
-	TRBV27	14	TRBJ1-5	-	CASSLRGTNQPQHF	TGTGCCAGCAGTTTGCGGGGGACCAATCAGCCCCAGCATTTT
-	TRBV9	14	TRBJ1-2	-	CASSVRGSNYGYTF	TGTGCCAGCAGCGTAAGGGGTTCTAACTATGGCTACACCTTC
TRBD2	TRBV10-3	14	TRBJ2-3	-	CAIQRGDRTDTQYF	TGTGCCATCCAGCGGGGGGACCGCACAGATACGCAGTATTTT
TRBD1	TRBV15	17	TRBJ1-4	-	CATSRDPRGQTNEKLFF	TGTGCCACCAGCAGAGATCCCAGGGGGCAAACTAATGAAAAACTGTTTTTT
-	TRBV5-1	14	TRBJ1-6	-	CASSLPGVNSPLHF	TGCGCCAGCAGCTTGCCAGGGGTTAATTCACCCCTCCACTTT
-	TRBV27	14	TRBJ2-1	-	CASSPLSSYNEQFF	TGTGCCAGCAGTCCCCTTAGCTCCTACAATGAGCAGTTCTTC
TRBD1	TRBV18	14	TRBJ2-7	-	CASSPGTATYEQYF	TGTGCCAGCTCCCCGGGGACAGCGACCTACGAGCAGTACTTC
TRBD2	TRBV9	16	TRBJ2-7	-	CASSDPTSGEPYEQYF	TGTGCCAGCAGCGACCCCACTAGCGGGGAACCCTACGAGCAGTACTTC
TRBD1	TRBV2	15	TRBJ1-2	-	CASRPQGARVYGYTF	TGTGCCAGCAGACCTCAGGGGGCGCGGGTCTATGGCTACACCTTC
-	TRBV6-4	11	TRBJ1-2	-	CASSDGGGYTF	TGTGCCAGCAGTGACGGTGGCGGCTACACCTTC
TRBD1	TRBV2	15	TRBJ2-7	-	CASRARTGGSYEQYF	TGTGCCAGCAGGGCCCGGACAGGGGGCTCCTACGAGCAGTACTTC
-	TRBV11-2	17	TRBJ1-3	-	CASSLDRGYSSGNTIYF	TGTGCCAGCAGCTTAGATCGAGGGTACAGCTCTGGAAACACCATATATTTT
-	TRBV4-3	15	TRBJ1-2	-	CASSQGAARPYGYTF	TGCGCCAGCAGCCAAGGGGCGGCCAGGCCCTATGGCTACACCTTC
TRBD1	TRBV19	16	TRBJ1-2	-	CASRNPPGQGVYGYTF	TGTGCCAGTAGGAACCCGCCGGGACAGGGGGTCTATGGCTACACCTTC
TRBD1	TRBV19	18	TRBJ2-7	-	CASSIALDGTGVSYEQYF	TGTGCCAGTAGTATCGCCTTGGATGGGACAGGGGTATCCTACGAGCAGTACTTC
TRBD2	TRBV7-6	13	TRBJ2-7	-	CASSLGGGAEQYF	TGTGCCAGCAGCTTAGGGGGGGGAGCCGAGCAGTACTTC
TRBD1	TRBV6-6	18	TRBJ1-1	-	CASSPRLGRGTQNTEAFF	TGTGCCAGCAGTCCCCGTCTCGGCAGGGGGACTCAGAACACTGAAGCTTTCTTT
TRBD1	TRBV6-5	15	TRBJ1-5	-	CATRRTGSSWQPQHF	TGTGCCACCCGCCGGACAGGGAGTTCGTGGCAGCCCCAGCATTTT
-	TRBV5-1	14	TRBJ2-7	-	CASSFRTGSYEQYF	TGCGCCAGCAGCTTTAGGACGGGGTCCTACGAGCAGTACTTC
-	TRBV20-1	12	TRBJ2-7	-	CSASQASYEQYF	TGCAGTGCTAGTCAGGCGTCCTACGAGCAGTACTTC
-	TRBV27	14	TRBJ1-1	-	CASSLREANTEAFF	TGTGCCAGCAGTTTACGGGAGGCGAACACTGAAGCTTTCTTT
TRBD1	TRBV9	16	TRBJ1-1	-	CASSVQAGGANTEAFF	TGTGCCAGCAGCGTACAAGCAGGGGGTGCAAACACTGAAGCTTTCTTT
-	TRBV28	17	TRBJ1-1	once	CASSLPSGGRRGTEAFF	TGTGCCAGCAGTTTACCCTCGGGGGGGCGCAGGGGCACTGAAGCTTTCTTT
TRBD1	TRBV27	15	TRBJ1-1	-	CASSFTGQGSSEAFF	TGTGCCAGCAGTTTCACGGGACAGGGGAGCTCTGAAGCTTTCTTT
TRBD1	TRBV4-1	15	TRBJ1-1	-	CASSQRQGGNTEAFF	TGCGCCAGCAGCCAACGACAGGGGGGGAACACTGAAGCTTTCTTT
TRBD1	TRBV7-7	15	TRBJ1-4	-	CASSPWTGADEKLFF	TGTGCCAGCAGCCCATGGACAGGGGCGGATGAAAAACTGTTTTTT
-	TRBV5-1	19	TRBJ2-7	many	CASSLFIRESEPDSYEQYF	TGCGCCAGCAGCTTGTTTATCAGGGAGTCGGAACCAGACTCCTACGAGCAGTACTTC
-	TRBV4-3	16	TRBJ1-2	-	CASSQARQTFNYGYTF	TGCGCCAGCAGCCAGGCACGACAGACCTTTAACTATGGCTACACCTTC
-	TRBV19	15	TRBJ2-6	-	CASSPSGSGANVLTF	TGTGCCAGTAGTCCTTCTGGGTCTGGGGCCAACGTCCTGACTTTC
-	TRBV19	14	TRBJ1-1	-	CASSNQATYTEAFF	TGTGCCAGTAGTAACCAGGCTACGTACACTGAAGCTTTCTTT
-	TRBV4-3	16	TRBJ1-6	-	CASSQFYRDNNSPLHF	TGCGCCAGCAGCCAATTTTACAGGGACAATAATTCACCCCTCCACTTT
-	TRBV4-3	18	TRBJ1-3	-	CASSQERLAPISGNTIYF	TGCGCCAGCAGCCAAGAAAGGCTGGCACCGATCTCTGGAAACACCATATATTTT
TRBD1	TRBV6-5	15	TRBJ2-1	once	CASSPRDRLYNEQFF	TGTGCCAGCAGTCCCCGGGACAGGCTTTACAATGAGCAGTTCTTC
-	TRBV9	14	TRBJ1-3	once	CASSVASSGNTIYF	TGTGCCAGCAGCGTTGCGAGCTCTGGAAACACCATATATTTT
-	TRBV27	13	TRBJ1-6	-	CASSLQKRSPLHF	TGTGCCAGCAGTTTACAAAAAAGGTCACCCCTCCACTTT
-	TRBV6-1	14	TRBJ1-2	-	CVSSEATLNYGYTF	TGTGTCAGCAGTGAAGCCACGCTTAACTATGGCTACACCTTC
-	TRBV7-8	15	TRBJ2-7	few	CASSLAEGAAYEQYF	TGTGCCAGCAGCTTAGCGGAGGGGGCCGCCTACGAGCAGTACTTC
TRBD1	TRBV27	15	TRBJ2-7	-	CASSLLGQGLYEQYF	TGTGCCAGCAGTTTATTGGGACAGGGGCTATACGAGCAGTACTTC
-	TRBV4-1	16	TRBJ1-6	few	CASSTGIGSYNSPLHF	TGCGCCAGCAGTACAGGGATCGGGTCCTATAATTCACCCCTCCACTTT